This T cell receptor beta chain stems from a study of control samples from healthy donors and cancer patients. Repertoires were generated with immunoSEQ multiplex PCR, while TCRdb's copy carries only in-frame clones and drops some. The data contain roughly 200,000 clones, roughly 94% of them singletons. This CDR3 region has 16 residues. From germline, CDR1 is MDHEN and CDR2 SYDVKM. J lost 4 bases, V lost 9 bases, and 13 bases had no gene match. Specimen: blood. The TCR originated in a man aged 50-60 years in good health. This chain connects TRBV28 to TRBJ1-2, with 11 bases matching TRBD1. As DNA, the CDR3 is TGTGCCAGTCGAGGGGGACAGGGGGGGTTGCGCTATGGCTACACCTTC. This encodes CASRGGQGGLRYGYTF.